Presented here are 25 T cell receptor beta chains from one specimen sequenced in a study of identical twins. TCRdb independently ran MiXCR on the 5' RACE reads; one entry per CDR3 protein. The sample yields roughly 1.6 million distinct CDR3 sequences, 25% to 35% seen once. Material for sequencing was cord blood. The source of these receptors is a newborn girl in good health.

This clonotype was observed a few times. The V call is TRBV28, the J call TRBJ1-5, with 8 bases aligning to TRBD1. Germline loops: CDR1 MDHEN, CDR2 SYDVKM. J was trimmed by 6 bases and V by 6 bases; bases with no gene match: 10. The CDR3 is made up of 15 amino acids. CDR3 DNA: TGTGCCAGCAGGCCCGGGACAGGAGAGGGTCAGCCCCAGCATTTT. Translated, it gives CASRPGTGEGQPQHF.

This clonotype was observed a few times. The rearrangement uses TRBV20-1 and TRBJ2-7; possibly TRBD1 or TRBD2 for D (5 bases each). The CDR3 runs 16 residues. Trimming cost V 4 bases and J 0 bases, with 19 bases left between them. Germline V lookup: CDR1 DFQATT, CDR2 SNEGSKA (reference sequence). CDR3 sequence (DNA): TGCAGTGCTAACCCTATTGGACATGACTACTCCTACGAGCAGTACTTC. It specifies CSANPIGHDYSYEQYF.

The gene calls are TRBV4-1 and TRBJ1-1, with 7 nucleotides matching TRBD1. From germline, CDR1 is MGHRA and CDR2 YSYEKL. Unmatched junction bases numbered 3, after V lost 1 base and J lost 1 base. The CDR3 contains 15 residues. CDR3 sequence reads: CASSQGRTGNTEAFF. Written as DNA, the CDR3 is TGCGCCAGCAGCCAAGGGAGGACAGGGAACACTGAAGCTTTCTTT.

V and J are TRBV7-2 and TRBJ2-7; TRBD1 matches at 9 bases. Germline loops: CDR1 SGHTA, CDR2 FQGNSA. This CDR3 contains 15 residues. The trim removed 5 bases at V and 6 bases at J, leaving 11 bases unmatched. DNA for the CDR3: TGTGCCAGCAGCCCAGGGGGGACAGGGCTCTCCGAGCAGTACTTC. Amino acid sequence: CASSPGGTGLSEQYF. The variable domain in full, completed from reference TRBV7-2 and TRBJ2-7, reads GAGVSQSPSNKVTEKGKDVELRCDPISGHTALYWYRQSLGQGLEFLIYFQGNSAPDKSGLPSDRFSAERTGGSVSTLTIQRTQQEDSAVYLCASSPGGTGLSEQYFGPGTRLTVT.

In nucleotides, the CDR3 is TGTGCCAGCAGTGCCGGGGGGACTCTACGCACAGATACGCAGTATTTT. Amino acids: CASSAGGTLRTDTQYF. V is TRBV2 and J is TRBJ2-3; 7 bases align to TRBD2. After removal of 4 bases from V and 1 base from J, the junction contained 8 bases not matched to a gene. CDR1 is SNHLY, CDR2 FYNNEI, per germline. The CDR3 covers 16 residues.

This clonotype was counted only a few times. J is TRBJ2-5 and V is TRBV29-1; D is perhaps TRBD1 (6 bases). Germline CDR1 SQVTM, CDR2 ANQGSEA. The CDR3 is made up of 12 amino acids. V was clipped by 7 bases and J by 1 base, with 10 bases between them. Here the CDR3 DNA reads TGCAGCGGGGGACATGTCCAAGAGACCCAGTACTTC. Its translation: CSGGHVQETQYF.

The genes are TRBV20-1 and TRBJ1-1, with a weak D call TRBD1 (5 bases). The germline V gene has CDR1 DFQATT and CDR2 SNEGSKA (reference sequence). With 0 bases removed from V and 5 bases from J, the gap between germline ends came to 13 bases. CDR3 length: 14 amino acids. The CDR3 nucleotides read TGCAGTGCTAGAGATCCCCTTCGGGGGACTGAAGCTTTCTTT. Translated, it gives CSARDPLRGTEAFF.

In this sample, this clonotype turned up a few times. The chain employs TRBV5-1 and TRBJ2-7; 13 nucleotides agree with TRBD2. Per the germline V gene, CDR1 is SGHRS and CDR2 is YFSETQ. The CDR3 covers 18 residues. V lost 4 bases, J lost 1 base, and 11 bases stayed unmatched. CDR3 bases: TGCGCCAGCAGCCTATGGACTAGCGGGAGCCGGATTTCCTACGAGCAGTACTTC. Its protein product is CASSLWTSGSRISYEQYF. Together with reference TRBV5-1 and TRBJ2-7, the CDR3 gives the full variable domain: KAGVTQTPRYLIKTRGQQVTLSCSPISGHRSVSWYQQTPGQGLQFLFEYFSETQRNKGNFPGRFSGRQFSNSRSEMNVSTLELGDSALYLCASSLWTSGSRISYEQYFGPGTRLTVT.

This clonotype was seen more than once but under ten times. Sequence at one end of the junction differs from germline and may be a read error. This chain connects TRBV14 to TRBJ2-7, with D perhaps matching TRBD2 (6 bases). The CDR3 totals 12 residues. In germline, CDR1 is SGHDN, CDR2 FVKESK. CDR3 sequence reads: CASSAGNYEQYF. DNA for the CDR3: TGCGCCAGCAGCGCGGGGAACTACGAGCAGTACTTC.

The chain recombines TRBV18 with TRBJ2-3, with D uncertain. V was pared by 8 bases and J by 6 bases, with 9 bases between. Per the germline V gene, CDR1 is KGHSH and CDR2 is LQKENI. The CDR3 is 11 residues long. CDR3 nucleotide sequence: TGTGCCAGCGAGGTGCGGGATACGCAGTATTTT. Encoded protein: CASEVRDTQYF.

V and J are TRBV9 and TRBJ2-1, with TRBD2 matching over 9 bases. The J call may be mistaken, given a closer DNA end match to TRBJ2-7. This CDR3 is built from 16 residues. Germline CDR1 is SGDLS and CDR2 is YYNGEE. CDR3: CASSVLGLAGYNEQYF. DNA for the CDR3: TGTGCCAGCAGCGTCCTGGGACTAGCAGGCTACAATGAGCAGTACTTC.

A remark on this clonotype: With a much larger clone just one base away, this may be a read error. The gene calls are TRBV29-1 and TRBJ2-3; D is unclear. Per the germline V gene, CDR1 is SQVTM and CDR2 is ANQGSEA. This CDR3 comprises 14 residues. The CDR3 nucleotides are TGCGGCGTTGGTTCTGGAATTCAATCCGATACGCAGTATTTT. Translated, it gives CGVGSGIQSDTQYF.

Points on this clonotype: One junction end disagrees with the germline gene, perhaps due to a read error. This sequence joins TRBV25-1 and TRBJ1-4; D is unresolved. CDR1 is MGHDK and CDR2 is SYGVNS in the germline V gene. CDR3 length: 14 amino acids. The DNA for the CDR3 is TGTGCCCGCAGTGAATCGAGAGGGCGAGAAAAACTGTTTTTT. Translation: CARSESRGREKLFF.

V usage is TRBV5-6 and J usage is TRBJ2-3; TRBD2 aligns across 13 bases. Trimming at V came to 4 bases and at J to 1 base, leaving 6 bases not matched to a gene. This CDR3 comprises 17 residues. Germline CDR1 SGHDT, CDR2 YYEEEE. CDR3 nucleotide sequence: TGTGCCAGCAGCCCGACTAGCGGGAGGATTCGCACAGATACGCAGTATTTT. The encoded protein is CASSPTSGRIRTDTQYF.

This chain joins TRBV4-1 and TRBJ2-4; the match to TRBD2 covers 13 bases. The end of the DNA aligns better with TRBJ2-5, so the J call may be wrong. The CDR3 spans 15 residues. The germline V gene encodes CDR1 MGHRA and CDR2 YSYEKL. The CDR3 bases are TGCGCCAGCAGCCCACTAGCGGGGGGGCGACAGACCCAGTACTTC. It encodes CASSPLAGGRQTQYF.

The J gene is TRBJ2-3, the V gene TRBV20-1; D possibly corresponds to TRBD2 (5 bases). V lost 2 bases, J lost 1 base, and 10 bases lay in between. Germline V gene sequence: CDR1 DFQATT, CDR2 SNEGSKA (reference sequence). The CDR3 runs to 14 residues. CDR3 DNA: TGCAGTGCTAGAACCAGGACTCGCACAGATACGCAGTATTTT. Translation: CSARTRTRTDTQYF.

V usage is TRBV29-1 and J usage is TRBJ1-1, with no clear D. The germline V gene has CDR1 SQVTM and CDR2 ANQGSEA. The CDR3 runs to 12 residues. The CDR3 loop reads CGARNMNTEAFF. CDR3 nucleotide sequence: TGCGGCGCAAGAAACATGAACACTGAAGCTTTCTTT.

This clonotype was recorded a few times. The rearrangement links TRBV28 to TRBJ1-2; 9 bases align to TRBD1. Germline V gene sequence: CDR1 MDHEN, CDR2 SYDVKM. The CDR3 sequence is 13 residues long. The ends lost 6 bases at V and 4 bases at J; junction bases unmatched: 3. CDR3 bases: TGTGCCAGCAGAACAGGGGGCAGCTATGGCTACACCTTC. It yields the protein CASRTGGSYGYTF.

The chain couples TRBV28 to TRBJ2-5; TRBD2 agrees at 10 bases. Per germline, CDR1 MDHEN and CDR2 SYDVKM. Losses at the gene ends were 8 bases for V and 11 bases for J; bases not matched to a gene: 14. This CDR3 has 14 amino acids. The CDR3 DNA reads as TGTGCCAGCTACGCTAGCGGGAGTGGGAATGAGCAGTACTTC. This encodes CASYASGSGNEQYF.

V and J are TRBV5-1 and TRBJ2-7; D unclear. Between the trimmed V and J ends, which lost 0 bases and 3 bases, there was a span of 10 bases. The CDR3 length is 14 residues. Germline CDR1 reads SGHRS; CDR2 reads YFSETQ. In nucleotides, the CDR3 is TGCGCCAGCAGCTTGGAGGACCCTATCTACGAGCAGTACTTC. Its protein product is CASSLEDPIYEQYF. Complete variable domain (other parts from reference TRBV5-1 and TRBJ2-7): KAGVTQTPRYLIKTRGQQVTLSCSPISGHRSVSWYQQTPGQGLQFLFEYFSETQRNKGNFPGRFSGRQFSNSRSEMNVSTLELGDSALYLCASSLEDPIYEQYFGPGTRLTVT.

This clonotype appeared a few times. This sequence joins TRBV7-2 and TRBJ2-1; D possibly matches TRBD1 or TRBD2 (5 bases each). CDR1 and CDR2 (germline): SGHTA, FQGNSA. The CDR3 has 14 amino acids. The V gene lost 5 bases and the J gene lost 5 bases, with 13 bases spanning the gap. The CDR3 nucleotides are TGTGCCAGCAGCCAGCTTTTGGGGGACAATGAGCAGTTCTTC. Translated: CASSQLLGDNEQFF. Full variable domain (remainder filled in from reference TRBV7-2 and TRBJ2-1): GAGVSQSPSNKVTEKGKDVELRCDPISGHTALYWYRQSLGQGLEFLIYFQGNSAPDKSGLPSDRFSAERTGGSVSTLTIQRTQQEDSAVYLCASSQLLGDNEQFFGPGTRLTVL.

There are a few counts of this clonotype. The rearrangement joins TRBV3-1 to TRBJ1-2, with no clear D. Trimming stripped 0 bases from V and 0 bases from J, with 14 bases between. The CDR3 covers 17 residues. CDR1 and CDR2 (germline): LGHDT, YNNKEL (reference sequence). CDR3 nucleotides: TGTGCCAGCAGCCAAGATCCGACCAGCGTATCTAACTATGGCTACACCTTC. Translated: CASSQDPTSVSNYGYTF.

The chain joins TRBV30 to TRBJ1-1; possibly TRBD1 for D (5 bases). This CDR3 is 14 amino acids long. Trimming stripped 0 bases from V and 4 bases from J, with 12 bases between. Germline V gene lookup returns CDR1 GTSNPN and CDR2 SVGIG (reference sequence). The CDR3 protein is CAWSVSGGGTEAFF. In DNA, the CDR3 is TGTGCCTGGAGTGTAAGCGGCGGGGGCACTGAAGCTTTCTTT.

At least ten counts were recorded for this clonotype. The CDR3 bases are TGCAGCGCAAAGGCCAGACAGTCCTACAATGAGCAGTTCTTC. Translated: CSAKARQSYNEQFF. This sequence joins TRBV29-1 and TRBJ2-1; a weak D match, TRBD1 (5 bases). V lost 7 bases, J lost 1 base, and 14 bases lay in between. Germline V gene data show CDR1 as SQVTM and CDR2 as ANQGSEA. The CDR3 consists of 14 residues.

As for this clonotype: A junction end diverges from the germline sequence, so it may reflect a read error. CDR3 in amino acids: CASSQGQGPTGAFF. CDR3 DNA sequence: TGTGCCAGCAGCCAAGGTCAAGGGCCCACTGGAGCTTTCTTT. This chain joins TRBV14 and TRBJ1-1; D not resolved. This CDR3 is 14 amino acids long. Per germline, CDR1 SGHDN and CDR2 FVKESK.